This paragraph covers one T cell receptor (beta chain) sequence. CDR1 and CDR2 from the germline V gene are MNHEY and SVGEGT. Trimming cost V 5 bases and J 7 bases, with 12 bases left between them. The CDR3 length is 13 residues. This entry is derived from a study of blood T cell repertoires in COVID-19. Study context: Acute and convalescent COVID-19 specimens originated in the United States, Italy and Spain.

The table came from immunoSEQ multiplex PCR; TCRdb's copy has only in-frame clones and leaves some out. The table shows 80,000 to 100,000 clones, with nearly 90% occurring only once. The sample consisted of peripheral blood. The clonotype comes from a man aged 70-80 years with acute or convalescent COVID-19. V and J are TRBV6-2 or TRBV6-3 and TRBJ1-5; D ambiguous. This chain's CDR3 is CASSQGGYQPQHF. CDR3 in DNA: TGTGCCAGCAGTCAAGGAGGGTACCAGCCCCAGCATTTT.